This paragraph reports one T cell receptor (beta chain). The sample contains more than one DNA sequence encoding this CDR3. Study processing details: Estimation of nucleated cell counts was performed using reference gene primer amplification. The repertoire was sequenced with immunoSEQ multiplex PCR; TCRdb's copy has only in-frame clones and lacks some. V and J calls and clone size follow that table, whereas D and trimming were derived from the DNA. The sample has 270,000 or so clones, roughly 90% seen once. It was during active infection that Seattle patients were enrolled and then longitudinally followed. The sample belongs to a study of blood T cell repertoires in COVID-19. Study overall: Nucleic acid was either cDNA or gDNA, and it came from T cells, B-cell-depleted T cells, or PBMCs.

Germline CDR1 MNHEY, CDR2 SMNVEV (reference sequence). This CDR3 comprises 13 residues. V shed 3 bases and J shed 0 bases, with 6 bases lying between them. This TCR was recovered from a woman aged 25 to 39 with COVID-19, enrolled during active disease. The sequencing sample was made of peripheral blood. The chain is built from TRBV27 and TRBJ2-7; D is unclear. The CDR3 loop is CASSLYSSYEQYF. Written as DNA, the CDR3 is TGTGCCAGCAGTTTGTATAGCTCCTACGAGCAGTACTTC.